This TCR beta chain is drawn from a study of blood T cell repertoires in COVID-19 (dated by TCRdb to about 2020). Regarding the study in general: Samples covering the acute and convalescent phases of COVID-19 were provided by collaborators in the United States, Italy and Spain. The samples were drawn from two sources: the first 160 participants of the ongoing ImmuneRACE study, and some 1,300 subjects contributed by 6 global collaborators. Nearly every sample came with metadata listing a de-identified subject ID, COVID-19 status, age in years and sex. The material from the prospective study consisted of cDNA or gDNA derived from T cells, B-cell-depleted T cells, or PBMCs. Where available, HLA class I and class II types were taken from metadata supplied by the sample provider and were not determined by assay-based typing. The dataset comprised deeply sampled blood TCRbeta repertoires from subjects exposed to, actively infected with, or recovered from COVID-19. The repertoires were released in a freely available public database intended as a resource for research on the immune response to SARS-CoV-2.

In regard to this clone: What this receptor recognizes is not known. No base quality information exists; no much larger clone differs at one position.

Its CDR3 holds 15 amino acids, cysteine through phenylalanine. Left in the record is the CDR3 DNA by itself, 45 bases read in frame from the first base. Clipping removes 4 bases from V and 4 bases from J, with 9 as the unmatched junction base count. CDR1 SGHDN and CDR2 FVKESK are derived from the germline V gene. At one collaborating source in Seattle, patients were enrolled during active infection and were followed longitudinally through the course of disease. The collaborating institutions used their own protocols to collect whole blood in K2EDTA tubes. Collaborator samples were shipped for TCRbeta analysis as frozen whole blood, isolated PBMCs, or DNA extracted from either sample type. The immunoSEQ Assay, a bias-controlled multiplex PCR, was used to amplify TCRbeta CDR3 regions from genomic DNA. Turning to the authors' computational methods: The number of nucleated cells in each sample was estimated by amplification of reference gene primers within the assay. To quantify the absolute abundance of each unique TCRbeta CDR3 rearrangement, sequence reads were collapsed and filtered. Productive Simpson clonality was computed per sample as the square root of Simpson's diversity index over productive rearrangements. TCRdb took over this immuneACCESS table, retaining in-frame rearrangements with V and J assigned. Such tables are incomplete; in checked studies, under half of the missing clones stem from an unresolved V gene, and the remainder is unexplained. The V and J calls and clone size were taken over from that table, and D and trimming were inferred from the DNA. The sample includes roughly 68,000 clones, with just over 85% observed a single time. Roughly 40% of the sample rests with the top ten.

What the study reported, not specific to this receptor: The quantity of clinical and demographic metadata differed by source and by participant and was supplied without curation.

This TCR was sampled from a woman between 55 and 75 years old with COVID-19, enrolled during active disease. The V and J segments used are TRBV14 and TRBJ2-7, and TRBD2 aligns with 8 junction nucleotides. The sample was peripheral blood. The CDR3 has the sequence CASSPLLAVTYEQYF. The nucleotides are TGTGCCAGCAGCCCCTTACTAGCGGTAACATACGAGCAGTACTTC.